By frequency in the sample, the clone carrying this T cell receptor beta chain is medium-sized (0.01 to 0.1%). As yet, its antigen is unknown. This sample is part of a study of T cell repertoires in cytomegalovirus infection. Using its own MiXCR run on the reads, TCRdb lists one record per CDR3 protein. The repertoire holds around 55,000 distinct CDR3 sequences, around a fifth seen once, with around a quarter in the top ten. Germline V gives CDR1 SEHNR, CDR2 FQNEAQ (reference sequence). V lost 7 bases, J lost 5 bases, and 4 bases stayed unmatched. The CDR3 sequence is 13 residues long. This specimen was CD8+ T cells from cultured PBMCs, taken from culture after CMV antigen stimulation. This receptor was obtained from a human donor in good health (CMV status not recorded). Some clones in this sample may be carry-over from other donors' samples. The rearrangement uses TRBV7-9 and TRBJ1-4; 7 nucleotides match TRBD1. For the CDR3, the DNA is TGTGCCAGCATTAGACAGGGCAATGAAAAACTGTTTTTT. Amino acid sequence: CASIRQGNEKLFF.